This T cell receptor beta chain emerged from a study of T cells in Graves' hyperthyroidism and ophthalmopathy. The CDR3 loop spans 13 amino acids. Per the germline V gene, CDR1 is ENHRY and CDR2 is SYGVKD. V lost 6 bases and J lost 6, with 9 bases in between. The TCR beta CDR3 regions underwent amplification using RNA transcripts as the source. HTBI primers were used for first-round RT-PCR of the TCR CDR3. TCRdb re-called the multiplex PCR reads through MiXCR, storing one row per CDR3 protein. The sample carries around 580,000 distinct CDR3 sequences, 35% to 55% recorded once. Patients aged 18 to 65 had newly diagnosed hyperthyroidism that had lasted under 2 months. Exclusion criteria comprised uncontrolled infection, other autoimmune disease, pregnancy or lactation.

Sequencing input: peripheral blood or thyroid tissue (not recorded which). The chain has TRBV10-3 and TRBJ1-6; D is unclear. The source of this sequence is a woman aged 18-35 years with Graves' hyperthyroidism. The chain's CDR3 is CAIRAQVNSPLHF. The DNA for the CDR3 is TGTGCCATCAGGGCGCAGGTTAATTCACCCCTCCACTTT.